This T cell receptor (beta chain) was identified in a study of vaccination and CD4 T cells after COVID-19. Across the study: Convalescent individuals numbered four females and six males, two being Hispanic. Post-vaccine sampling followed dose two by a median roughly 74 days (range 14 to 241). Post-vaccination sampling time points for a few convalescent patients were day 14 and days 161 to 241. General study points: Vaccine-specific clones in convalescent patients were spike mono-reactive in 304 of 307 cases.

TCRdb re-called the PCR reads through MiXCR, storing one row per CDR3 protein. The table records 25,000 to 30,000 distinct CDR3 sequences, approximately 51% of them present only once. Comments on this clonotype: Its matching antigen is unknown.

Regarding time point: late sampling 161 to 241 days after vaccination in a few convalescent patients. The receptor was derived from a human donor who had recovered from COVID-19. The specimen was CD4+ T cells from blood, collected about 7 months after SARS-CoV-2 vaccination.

CDR3 region: CASSLEAGVGYNEQFF. The CDR3 DNA reads TGTGCCAGCAGCTTAGAGGCGGGAGTGGGATACAATGAGCAGTTCTTC. This chain joins TRBV7-3 and TRBJ2-1; 7 bases map to TRBD2. The germline V gene has CDR1 SGHTA and CDR2 FQGTGA. This CDR3 has 16 residues. The V segment lost 2 bases and the J segment 4 bases; nucleotides outside the gene matches: 8.